This T cell receptor beta chain was obtained from a study of human T cells and chemical hapten exposure. TCRdb reprocessed the RACE reads with MiXCR, giving one entry per CDR3 protein. The data hold some 49,000 distinct CDR3 sequences, with 9.6% observed a single time. Study results and limitations: A positive correlation with patch test score was found for PT1 expanded TCR counts.

The trim removed 6 bases at V and 6 bases at J, leaving 5 bases unmatched. The CDR3 is 14 amino acids. This clonotype has ten or more counts. The antigen is undetermined. The sample's time point: pre-sensitization, week 0. Specified treatment: therapeutic diphenylcyclopropenone sensitization with weekly scalp DPC. Researchers extracted total RNA from unfractionated whole blood. The chain has TRBV12-3 or TRBV12-4 and TRBJ1-5; 10 bases line up with TRBD1. The specimen comprised whole blood, sampled in connection with sensitization to the hapten diphenylcyclopropenone (DPC). The receptor's source is a woman aged 25 to 39 with alopecia areata. Some clones in this sample may be carry-over from other donors' samples. CDR3 amino acids: CASSFRDRGQPQHF. DNA of the CDR3: TGTGCCAGCAGCTTCCGGGACAGGGGTCAGCCCCAGCATTTT.